This T cell receptor beta chain was documented in a study of blood T cell repertoires in COVID-19. This CDR3 is 15 amino acids long. Trimming took off 3 bases at V and 2 bases at J, with 14 bases between the two ends. Germline values: CDR1 DFQATT, CDR2 SNEGSKA (reference sequence). Repertoires were generated with immunoSEQ multiplex PCR, while TCRdb's copy carries only in-frame clones and drops some. The sample has 150,000 to 180,000 clones, about 83% seen once. The chain links TRBV20-1 to TRBJ1-3; D possibly corresponds to TRBD1 (6 bases). Sequenced: peripheral blood. The source is a woman in her sixties or seventies with COVID-19, enrolled during active disease. The CDR3 reads CSASPQGGPGNTIYF. The CDR3 nucleotides are TGCAGTGCTAGTCCCCAAGGGGGACCTGGAAACACCATATATTTT.